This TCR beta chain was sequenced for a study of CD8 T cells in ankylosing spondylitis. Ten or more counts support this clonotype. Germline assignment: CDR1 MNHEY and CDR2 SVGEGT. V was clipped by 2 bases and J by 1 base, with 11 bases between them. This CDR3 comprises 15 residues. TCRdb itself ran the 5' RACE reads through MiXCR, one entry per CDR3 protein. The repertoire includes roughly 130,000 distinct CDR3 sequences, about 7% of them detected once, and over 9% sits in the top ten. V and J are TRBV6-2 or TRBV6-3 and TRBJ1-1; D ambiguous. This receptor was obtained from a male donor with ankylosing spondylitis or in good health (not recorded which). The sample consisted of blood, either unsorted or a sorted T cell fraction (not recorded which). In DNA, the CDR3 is TGTGCCAGCAGTTACGTTCGGAAACCGAACACTGAAGCTTTCTTT. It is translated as CASSYVRKPNTEAFF.